This TCR beta chain originates from a study of T cells in tuberculosis. Study-wide context: T cells were selected with CD1B tetramers loaded with glucose monomycolate.

This clone was observed a few times. Germline V CDR1 and CDR2: SNHLY, FYNNEI. V was trimmed by 1 base and J by 7 bases, leaving 10 bases between them. There are 13 residues in the CDR3. TCRdb's copy holds only in-frame clones and misses some; the assay was immunoSEQ multiplex PCR. The table records 35,000 to 40,000 clones, 90% to 95% of them present only once. This sequence joins TRBV2 and TRBJ1-2; D may be TRBD1 (5 bases). Sample: PBMCs. The sequence was obtained from a donor between 10 and 35 years old with latent tuberculosis or without tuberculosis infection. Some clones in this sample may be carry-over from other donors' samples. The CDR3 DNA reads as TGTGCCAGCAGTGAAGTAGGGGTTACTGGCTACACCTTC. Translated: CASSEVGVTGYTF.